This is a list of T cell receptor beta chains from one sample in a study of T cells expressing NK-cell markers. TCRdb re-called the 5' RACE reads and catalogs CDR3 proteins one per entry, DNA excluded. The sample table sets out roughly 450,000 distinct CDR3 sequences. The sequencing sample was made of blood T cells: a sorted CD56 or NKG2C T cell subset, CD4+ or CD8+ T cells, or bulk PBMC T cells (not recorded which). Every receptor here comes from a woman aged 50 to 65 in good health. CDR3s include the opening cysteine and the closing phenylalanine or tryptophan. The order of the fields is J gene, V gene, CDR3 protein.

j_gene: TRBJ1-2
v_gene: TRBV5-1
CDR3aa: CASSLSGTGDGGYTF

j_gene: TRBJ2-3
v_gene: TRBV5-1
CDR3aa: CASSLGTYGTDTQYF

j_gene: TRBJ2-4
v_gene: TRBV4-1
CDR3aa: CASSPGLGVKNIQYF

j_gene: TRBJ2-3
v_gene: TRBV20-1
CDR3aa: CSASGTSVTQYF

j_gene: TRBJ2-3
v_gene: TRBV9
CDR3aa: CASSLVGSSTDTQYF

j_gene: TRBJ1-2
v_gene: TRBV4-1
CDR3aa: CASSQVPSPSYGYTF

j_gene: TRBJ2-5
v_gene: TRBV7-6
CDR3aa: CASSLRVLETQYF

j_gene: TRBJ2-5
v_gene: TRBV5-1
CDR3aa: CASSKVSRGETQYF

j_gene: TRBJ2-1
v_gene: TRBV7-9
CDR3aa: CASSLAATKFF

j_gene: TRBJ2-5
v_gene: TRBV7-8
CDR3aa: CASSLILYQETQYF

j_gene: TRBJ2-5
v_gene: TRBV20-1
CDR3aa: CSAIGFGETQYF

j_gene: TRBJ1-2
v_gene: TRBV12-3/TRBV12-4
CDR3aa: CASSPSGPGRLIGYTF

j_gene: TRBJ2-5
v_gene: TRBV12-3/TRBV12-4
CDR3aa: CASSSPRGRETQYF

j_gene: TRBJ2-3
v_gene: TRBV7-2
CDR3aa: CASTINRVRTDTQYF

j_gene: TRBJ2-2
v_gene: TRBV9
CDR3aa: CATSSTSLNTGELFF

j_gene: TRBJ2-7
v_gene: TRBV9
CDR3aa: CASSVAQTSYEQYF

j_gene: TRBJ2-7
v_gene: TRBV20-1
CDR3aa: CSASPVGASDYEQYF